The T cell receptor beta chain described here comes from a study of blood T cells in healthy people across ages. In this sample, this clonotype turned up a few times. The CDR3 runs to 14 residues. Germline V CDR1 and CDR2: SGHRS, YFSETQ. The V end was cut by 4 bases, the J end by 6 bases, with 16 bases between. Using a J-beta primer mix together with a sample-barcoded 5' primer, a second PCR was run for about 6 to 11 cycles. TCRdb redid the calling of the 5' RACE reads with MiXCR, one entry per CDR3 protein. The sample contains more than 650,000 distinct CDR3 sequences, about 55% of which appear only once.

The chain uses TRBV5-1 and TRBJ1-2, with D hard to call. This receptor was identified in an elderly man in good health. The sequencing sample was made of blood. Here the CDR3 DNA reads TGCGCCAGCAGCAGGAGCGGGCAAGGAGATGGCTACACCTTC. This codes for CASSRSGQGDGYTF. Supplemented by reference TRBV5-1 and TRBJ1-2, the full variable domain reads KAGVTQTPRYLIKTRGQQVTLSCSPISGHRSVSWYQQTPGQGLQFLFEYFSETQRNKGNFPGRFSGRQFSNSRSEMNVSTLELGDSALYLCASSRSGQGDGYTFGSGTRLTVV.